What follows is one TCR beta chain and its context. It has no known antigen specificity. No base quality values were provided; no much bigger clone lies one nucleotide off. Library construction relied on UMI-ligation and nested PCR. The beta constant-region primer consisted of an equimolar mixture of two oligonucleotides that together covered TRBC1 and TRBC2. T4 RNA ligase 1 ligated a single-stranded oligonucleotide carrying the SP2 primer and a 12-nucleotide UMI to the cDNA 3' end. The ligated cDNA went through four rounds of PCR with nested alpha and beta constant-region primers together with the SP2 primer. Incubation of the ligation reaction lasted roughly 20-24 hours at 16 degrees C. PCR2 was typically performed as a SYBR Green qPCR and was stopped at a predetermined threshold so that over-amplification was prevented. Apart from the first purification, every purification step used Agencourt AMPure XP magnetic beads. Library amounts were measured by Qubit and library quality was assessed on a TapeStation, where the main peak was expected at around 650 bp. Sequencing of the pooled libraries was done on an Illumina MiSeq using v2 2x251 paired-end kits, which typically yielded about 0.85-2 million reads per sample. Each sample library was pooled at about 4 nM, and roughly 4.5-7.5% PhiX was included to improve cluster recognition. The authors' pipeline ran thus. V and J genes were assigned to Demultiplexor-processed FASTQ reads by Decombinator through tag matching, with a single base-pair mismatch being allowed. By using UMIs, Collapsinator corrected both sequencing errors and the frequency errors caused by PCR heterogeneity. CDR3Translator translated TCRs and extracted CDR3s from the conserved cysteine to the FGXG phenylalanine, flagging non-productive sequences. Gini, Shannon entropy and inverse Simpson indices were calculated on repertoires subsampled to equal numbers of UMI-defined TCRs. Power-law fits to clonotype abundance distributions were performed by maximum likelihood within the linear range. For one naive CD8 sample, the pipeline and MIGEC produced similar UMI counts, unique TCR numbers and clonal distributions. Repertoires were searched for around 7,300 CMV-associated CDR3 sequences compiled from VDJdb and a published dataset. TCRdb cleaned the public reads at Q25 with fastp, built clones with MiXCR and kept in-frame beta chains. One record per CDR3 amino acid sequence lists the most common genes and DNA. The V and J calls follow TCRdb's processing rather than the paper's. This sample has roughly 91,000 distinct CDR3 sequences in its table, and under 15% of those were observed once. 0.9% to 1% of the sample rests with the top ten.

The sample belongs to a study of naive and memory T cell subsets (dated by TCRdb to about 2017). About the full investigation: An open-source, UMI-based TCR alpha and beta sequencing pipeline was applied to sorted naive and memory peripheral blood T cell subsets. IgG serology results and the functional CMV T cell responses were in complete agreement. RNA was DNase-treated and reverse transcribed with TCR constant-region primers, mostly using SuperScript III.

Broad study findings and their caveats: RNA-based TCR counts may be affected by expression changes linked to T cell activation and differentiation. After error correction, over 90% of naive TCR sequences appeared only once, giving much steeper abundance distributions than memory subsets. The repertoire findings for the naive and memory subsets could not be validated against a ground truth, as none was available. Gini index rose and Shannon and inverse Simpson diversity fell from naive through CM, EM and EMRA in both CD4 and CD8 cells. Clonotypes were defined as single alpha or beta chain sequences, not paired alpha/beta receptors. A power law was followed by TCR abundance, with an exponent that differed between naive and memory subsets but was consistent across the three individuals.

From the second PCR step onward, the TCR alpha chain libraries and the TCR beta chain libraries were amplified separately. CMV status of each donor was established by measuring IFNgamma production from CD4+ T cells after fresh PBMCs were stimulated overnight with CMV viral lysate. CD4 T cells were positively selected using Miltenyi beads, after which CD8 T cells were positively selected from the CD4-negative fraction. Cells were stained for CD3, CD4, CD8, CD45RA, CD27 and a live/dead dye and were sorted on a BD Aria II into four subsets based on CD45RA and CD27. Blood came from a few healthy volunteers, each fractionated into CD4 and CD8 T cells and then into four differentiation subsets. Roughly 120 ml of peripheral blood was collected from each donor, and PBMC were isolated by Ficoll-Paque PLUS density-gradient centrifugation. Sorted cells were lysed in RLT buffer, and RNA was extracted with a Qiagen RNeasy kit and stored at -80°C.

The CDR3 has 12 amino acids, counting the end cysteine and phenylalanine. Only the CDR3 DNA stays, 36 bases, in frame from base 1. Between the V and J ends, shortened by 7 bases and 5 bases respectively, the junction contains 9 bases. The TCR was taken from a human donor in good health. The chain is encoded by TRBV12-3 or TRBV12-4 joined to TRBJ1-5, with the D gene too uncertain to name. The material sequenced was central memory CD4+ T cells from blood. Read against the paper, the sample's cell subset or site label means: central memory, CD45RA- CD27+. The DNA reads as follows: TGTGCCAGCACCCACAATGATCAGCCCCAGCATTTT. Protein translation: CASTHNDQPQHF.